The next 2 T cell receptor beta chains were all read from a single sample in a study of cytomegalovirus exposure and HLA in healthy donors. Profiling relied on immunoSEQ multiplex PCR, and the TCRdb table lists in-frame clones only, not all of them. The sample has roughly 280,000 clones, 86% seen once; the top ten hold about 1%. Sequencing was carried out using PBMCs. These receptors all stem from a woman aged 18-29 years in good health and CMV-seronegative.

The chain combines TRBV13 with TRBJ2-3; D possibly corresponds to TRBD1 (6 bases). With 5 bases removed from V and 3 bases from J, the gap between germline ends came to 9 bases. Germline V gene lookup returns CDR1 PRHDT and CDR2 FYEKMQ (reference sequence). The CDR3 consists of 13 residues. The CDR3 DNA reads TGTGCCAGCAGCCCCCAGGGGACAGATACGCAGTATTTT. Encoded protein: CASSPQGTDTQYF.

V is TRBV14 and J is TRBJ2-7; the D gene is possibly TRBD2 (6 bases). V lost 1 base to trimming and J lost 0 bases, with 13 bases between them. Germline lookup yields CDR1 SGHDN and CDR2 FVKESK. The CDR3 has 16 residues. CDR3 DNA sequence: TGTGCCAGCAGCCAAGCAGGAGGGTTGAGCTCCTACGAGCAGTACTTC. Translating gives CASSQAGGLSSYEQYF.